Given below is one T cell receptor (beta chain) in context. Its target is not known. The sample comes from a study of T cells in Graves' hyperthyroidism and ophthalmopathy. The CDR3 has 15 residues. Germline loops: CDR1 DFQATT, CDR2 SNEGSKA (reference sequence). Notes on the study in general: Most thyroid clonotypes that were expanded above 0.001 also turned up in blood.

RNA transcripts served as the template for amplifying TCR beta CDR3 regions. A first-round RT-PCR of the TCR CDR3 used the HTBI primer set. MiXCR, applied by TCRdb to the multiplex PCR reads, yields one record per CDR3 protein. The repertoire includes hundreds of thousands of distinct CDR3 sequences, approximately 15% of them detected once, and about 13% sits in the top ten. The chain is built from TRBV20-1 and TRBJ2-5, with 11 bases lining up with TRBD2. The material sequenced was blood. The receptor's source is a man younger than 35 with Graves' ophthalmopathy. The CDR3 loop is CSVFGTSGLQETQYF. CDR3 nucleotide sequence: TGCAGCGTCTTCGGGACTAGCGGTCTGCAAGAGACCCAGTACTTC.